The clone carrying this T cell receptor (beta chain) was seen a handful of times. CDR1 is MGHDK and CDR2 is SYGVNS in the germline V gene. Trimming removed 5 bases from V and 7 bases from J; junction bases left unmatched: 19. The CDR3 has 18 residues. The sample comes from a study of T cell changes during pregnancy in multiple sclerosis. This table comes from immunoSEQ multiplex PCR, and its TCRdb copy is limited to in-frame clones, with some not included. This table has approximately 110,000 clones, approximately 93% appearing once. Sequenced material: peripheral blood, taken after pregnancy. The TCR originated in a female donor with multiple sclerosis, enrolled in a pregnancy study. The chain is built from TRBV25-1 and TRBJ1-2; 10 nucleotides line up with TRBD1. The CDR3 DNA follows: TGTGCCAGCAGTCCCTTACCGGGACAGGGGCTGCCTTCCGGTGGCTACACCTTC. Residues: CASSPLPGQGLPSGGYTF.